This T cell receptor beta chain was documented in a study of cytomegalovirus exposure and HLA in healthy donors. Study findings and constraints: Some highly shared sequence variants likely arose as a pipeline artifact.

Researchers ran the PCR with 60 Vbeta and 13 Jbeta primers. The assay was immunoSEQ multiplex PCR, and TCRdb's table has in-frame clones only and misses some. Listed are about 200,000 clones; roughly 0.74% falls within the top ten. V gave up 2 bases and J gave up 10 bases, with 18 bases separating them. This CDR3 comprises 16 residues. Germline V lookup: CDR1 LGHNA, CDR2 YSLEER. Comment on this clone: Its target is not known.

The V and J genes are TRBV4-3 and TRBJ1-6; D might be TRBD1 (6 bases). The sequence came from a boy younger than 18 in good health and CMV-seronegative. Sequenced input: PBMCs. CDR3 in DNA: TGCGCCAGCAGCCAACTTGTACAGGGAAGTTCCTCACCCCTCCACTTT. This encodes CASSQLVQGSSSPLHF.